The subject of this entry is one TCR beta chain. The entry originates in a study of blood T cell repertoires in COVID-19. V shed 1 base and J shed 8 bases, with 8 bases lying between them. Germline assignment: CDR1 SEHNR and CDR2 FQNEAQ (reference sequence). CDR3 length: 13 amino acids. Each participant's cohort was designated according to participant-reported clinical history. Clones were read by immunoSEQ multiplex PCR, and TCRdb kept only the in-frame ones, dropping some. The table lists approximately 240,000 clones, roughly 87% of them singletons. V gene TRBV7-9 combines with J gene TRBJ1-4, with no clear D. This receptor was taken from a woman aged 25 to 39 with acute COVID-19. What was sequenced was PBMCs or T cells enriched from blood (not recorded which). The CDR3 spells CASSLEVQEKLFF. DNA of the CDR3: TGTGCCAGCAGCTTAGAGGTACAGGAAAAACTGTTTTTT.